The next 32 T cell receptor beta chains were all read from a single sample in a study of identical twins. TCRdb reprocessed the 5' RACE reads via MiXCR and lists one record per CDR3 protein. The repertoire consists of around 1.7 million distinct CDR3 sequences, with less than 35% occurring once and the leading ten covering less than 0.35%. The sequenced material came from cord blood. These receptors were taken from a newborn girl in good health.

In this sample, this clonotype turned up once. The chain is built from TRBV28 and TRBJ2-2; 8 bases agree with TRBD1. Trimming cost V 4 bases and J 4 bases; bases outside gene matches: 2. Germline assignment: CDR1 MDHEN and CDR2 SYDVKM. This CDR3 is 14 amino acids long. DNA of the CDR3: TGTGCCAGCAGTTATCAGGGGGCCACCGGGGAGCTGTTTTTT. Protein sequence: CASSYQGATGELFF.

The chain couples TRBV7-2 to TRBJ2-5, with unresolved D. V lost 1 base and J 0 bases, leaving 12 bases between the germline ends. From germline, CDR1 is SGHTA and CDR2 FQGNSA. The CDR3 contains 16 residues. The CDR3 bases are TGTGCCAGCAGCTTAGAGAAATGGCGGAACCAAGAGACCCAGTACTTC. Encoded protein: CASSLEKWRNQETQYF.

This chain links TRBV4-2 with TRBJ1-2, with D tentatively TRBD1 (6 bases). The CDR3 loop spans 15 amino acids. The germline V and J ends were trimmed by 1 base and 5 bases, with 14 bases remaining between them. Germline values: CDR1 LGHNA, CDR2 YNFKEQ. CDR3 amino acids: CASSQGTEIGYGYTF. The CDR3 nucleotides are TGTGCCAGCAGCCAAGGGACAGAGATAGGGTATGGCTACACCTTC.

The table lists this clonotype with a few counts. CDR3 DNA sequence: TGTGCCAGCAGTTCCCGAGGAGGGGGGACTGAAGCTTTCTTT. Its translation: CASSSRGGGTEAFF. The chain is built from TRBV6-5 and TRBJ1-1, with D perhaps TRBD1 (6 bases). From germline, CDR1 is MNHEY and CDR2 SVGAGI. The length of the CDR3 is 14 residues. Trimming pared 4 bases from V and 5 bases from J, leaving 14 bases between.

This sequence joins TRBV20-1 and TRBJ2-5; 9 bases are shared with TRBD2. The V and J ends lost 6 bases and 11 bases, in that order; junction bases with no gene match: 16. This CDR3 contains 14 residues. Germline CDR1 and CDR2: DFQATT and SNEGSKA (reference sequence). This CDR3 is CSATPGLADSEQYF. Here the CDR3 DNA reads TGCAGTGCCACCCCGGGACTAGCAGACAGTGAGCAGTACTTC.

The V and J genes are TRBV9 and TRBJ2-7; TRBD2 matches at 7 bases. There are 15 residues in the CDR3. The germline V gene has CDR1 SGDLS and CDR2 YYNGEE. The junction had 6 bases not matched to a gene; V was cut back by 0 bases and J by 3 bases. The CDR3 region is CASSVGAGPGYEQYF. CDR3 DNA sequence: TGTGCCAGCAGCGTAGGAGCGGGACCCGGCTACGAGCAGTACTTC.

The CDR3 protein is CASSLVIMATQFF. In DNA, the CDR3 is TGTGCCAGCAGCTTAGTGATTATGGCGACCCAGTTCTTC. The gene calls are TRBV13 and TRBJ2-1; D uncertain. Trimming removed 1 base from V and 13 bases from J, with 14 bases in between. Per the germline V gene, CDR1 is PRHDT and CDR2 is FYEKMQ (reference sequence). This CDR3 has 13 residues.

The V call is TRBV10-3, the J call TRBJ1-6; no clear D. Germline V gene data show CDR1 as ENHRY and CDR2 as SYGVKD. V dropped 7 bases and J dropped 4 bases, with 8 bases sitting between them. The CDR3 spans 13 residues. The CDR3 DNA reads as TGTGCCATCACGGGATCTTATAATTCACCCCTCCACTTT. The encoded protein is CAITGSYNSPLHF.

The chain uses TRBV7-2 and TRBJ2-7; 7 nucleotides align to TRBD2. The CDR3 is 16 residues long. The junction had 12 bases not matched to a gene; V was cut back by 5 bases and J by 2 bases. The germline V gene has CDR1 SGHTA and CDR2 FQGNSA. The CDR3 loop reads CASSLYGLAAAYEQYF. DNA of the CDR3: TGTGCCAGCAGCCTTTATGGGCTAGCGGCTGCCTACGAGCAGTACTTC.

In its sample, this clonotype was seen many times. The chain recombines TRBV27 with TRBJ2-3, with TRBD2 matching 7 bases. There are 14 residues in the CDR3. Germline CDR1 reads MNHEY; CDR2 reads SMNVEV (reference sequence). The J segment lost 0 bases and the V segment lost 6 bases, leaving 3 bases of the junction unmatched. The CDR3 reads CASRRSGSTDTQYF. CDR3 bases: TGTGCCAGCAGACGTAGCGGGAGCACAGATACGCAGTATTTT.

CDR3 sequence (DNA): TGTGCCAGCAGCAACCCCCAGCGGACCACAGATACGCAGTATTTT. The encoded protein is CASSNPQRTTDTQYF. V and J are TRBV5-4 and TRBJ2-3; tentative D call: TRBD2 (5 bases). Trimming shortened V by 4 bases and J by 2 bases, and 14 bases separated the two germline ends. Germline V gene sequence: CDR1 SGHNT, CDR2 YYREEE (reference sequence). CDR3 size: 15 residues. The full variable domain, in which reference TRBV5-4 and TRBJ2-3 provide the parts outside the CDR3, is ETGVTQSPTHLIKTRGQQVTLRCSSQSGHNTVSWYQQALGQGPQFIFQYYREEENGRGNFPPRFSGLQFPNYSSELNVNALELDDSALYLCASSNPQRTTDTQYFGPGTRLTVL.

This clonotype turned up a few times. The chain combines TRBV4-1 with TRBJ2-7; possibly TRBD2 for D (6 bases). CDR1 MGHRA and CDR2 YSYEKL come from the germline V gene. V lost 3 bases, J lost 2 bases, and 14 bases lay in between. The CDR3 spans 15 residues. The CDR3, as DNA: TGCGCCAGCAGCCATGGGACTGTCTCGACCTACGAGCAGTACTTC. Translation: CASSHGTVSTYEQYF.

This clonotype was seen a few times. The V gene is TRBV7-2, the J gene TRBJ2-3, with TRBD2 matching 8 bases. This CDR3 comprises 17 residues. The ends lost 4 bases at V and 5 bases at J; junction bases unmatched: 14. CDR1 and CDR2 from the germline V gene are SGHTA and FQGNSA. Here the CDR3 reads CASSSGVLAGLKDTQYF. The CDR3 bases are TGTGCCAGCAGCTCCGGGGTATTAGCGGGACTTAAAGATACGCAGTATTTT.

A few counts support this clonotype. The V gene is TRBV5-1, the J gene TRBJ2-3, with TRBD2 matching over 7 bases. The CDR3 is made up of 14 amino acids. The germline V gene has CDR1 SGHRS and CDR2 YFSETQ. Trimming removed 5 bases from V and 1 base from J; junction bases left unmatched: 4. The CDR3 here is CASRILAGTDTQYF. The CDR3 DNA sequence: TGCGCCAGCAGGATTCTAGCGGGCACAGATACGCAGTATTTT.

V is TRBV9 and J is TRBJ1-2; no reliable D call. This CDR3 is 13 amino acids long. Per germline, CDR1 SGDLS and CDR2 YYNGEE. Trimming left V 3 bases short and J 4 bases short, with 10 bases between. CDR3 amino acids: CASSAGSFYGYTF. The CDR3 coding sequence is TGTGCCAGCAGCGCCGGGTCTTTCTATGGCTACACCTTC.

The chain recombines TRBV7-2 with TRBJ2-1; D ambiguous. Germline V lookup: CDR1 SGHTA, CDR2 FQGNSA. V was trimmed by 7 bases and J by 4 bases, leaving 14 bases between them. This CDR3 has 14 residues. The CDR3 DNA reads TGTGCCAGCACCCTCCTGGGAAAATACAATGAGCAGTTCTTC. This sequence encodes CASTLLGKYNEQFF.

The chain employs TRBV9 and TRBJ2-1, with D tentatively TRBD2 (6 bases). Trimming took off 6 bases at V and 5 bases at J, with 18 bases between the two ends. The CDR3 spans 15 residues. Germline assignment: CDR1 SGDLS and CDR2 YYNGEE. The CDR3 protein is CASTGSGGLDNEQFF. In DNA, the CDR3 is TGTGCCAGCACCGGGAGTGGAGGGTTGGACAATGAGCAGTTCTTC.

This clonotype occurred many times. This rearrangement joins TRBV20-1 to TRBJ2-4, with D tentatively TRBD1 or TRBD2 (7 bases each). The V gene's germline CDR1 is DFQATT and CDR2 SNEGSKA (reference sequence). The CDR3 contains 15 residues. Trimming removed 1 base at V and 5 bases at J, with 15 bases between. Here the CDR3 reads CSARVKQGRENIQYF. For the CDR3, the DNA is TGCAGTGCTAGAGTTAAACAGGGGAGGGAAAACATTCAGTACTTC.

The chain combines TRBV7-9 with TRBJ2-3; possibly TRBD2 for D (6 bases). Per the germline V gene, CDR1 is SEHNR and CDR2 is FQNEAQ (reference sequence). CDR3 size: 14 residues. Trimming left V 1 base short and J 9 bases short, with 14 bases between. This chain's CDR3 is CASSLEEGRFTQYF. In nucleotides, the CDR3 is TGTGCCAGCAGCTTAGAGGAGGGGAGGTTCACGCAGTATTTT.

This chain links TRBV5-1 with TRBJ2-2; D remains unclear. Germline CDR1 is SGHRS and CDR2 is YFSETQ. This CDR3 has 15 residues. The V end lost 0 bases, the J end lost 2 bases, and 8 bases lay between the germline ends. The CDR3 DNA follows: TGCGCCAGCAGCTTGGAGGACGGTAACACCGGGGAGCTGTTTTTT. Translated: CASSLEDGNTGELFF.

The chain has TRBV27 and TRBJ1-2, with D possibly TRBD1 on 6 matching bases. CDR1 is MNHEY and CDR2 is SMNVEV in the germline V gene (reference sequence). V was pared by 7 bases and J by 0 bases, with 21 bases between. The CDR3 extends over 17 amino acids. The CDR3 DNA is TGTGCCAGCACCCCATATGGAGGGGGGGACACTAACTATGGCTACACCTTC. It encodes CASTPYGGGDTNYGYTF.

The chain is built from TRBV7-2 and TRBJ2-2; TRBD2 matches 11 bases. The germline V gene encodes CDR1 SGHTA and CDR2 FQGNSA. The CDR3 extends over 17 amino acids. The trim removed 1 base at V and 5 bases at J, leaving 6 bases unmatched. The CDR3 loop is CASSLGELAGVTGELFF. The CDR3 DNA reads TGTGCCAGCAGCTTAGGGGAACTAGCGGGAGTAACCGGGGAGCTGTTTTTT.

The CDR3 here is CSVDTGAPQETQYF. CDR3 DNA sequence: TGCAGCGTTGATACGGGAGCCCCCCAAGAGACCCAGTACTTC. The rearrangement joins TRBV29-1 to TRBJ2-5, with a tentative D call TRBD2 (6 bases). The V end lost 3 bases, the J end lost 1 base, and 12 bases lay between the germline ends. CDR3 length equals 14 residues. In germline, CDR1 is SQVTM, CDR2 ANQGSEA.

This clonotype showed up just a few times. The chain's CDR3 is CAISGLAGENEQFF. In DNA form, the CDR3 reads TGTGCCATCAGTGGACTAGCGGGAGAGAATGAGCAGTTCTTC. This chain links TRBV10-3 with TRBJ2-1, with TRBD2 matching 12 bases. Germline lookup yields CDR1 ENHRY and CDR2 SYGVKD. This CDR3 comprises 14 residues. V lost 4 bases, J lost 7 bases, and 2 bases stayed unmatched.

For the CDR3, the DNA is TGTGCCAGCAGTTTATCTTCCTCGGTGAACACTGAAGCTTTCTTT. Its translation: CASSLSSSVNTEAFF. V and J are TRBV27 and TRBJ1-1; D gene uncertain. Looked up from germline, CDR1 is MNHEY and CDR2 is SMNVEV (reference sequence). This CDR3 has 15 amino acids. Trimming removed 0 bases at V and 0 bases at J, with 8 bases between.

J is TRBJ1-2 and V is TRBV12-3 or TRBV12-4; 9 positions agree with TRBD1. This CDR3 is built from 13 residues. Trimming took 10 bases from V and 2 from J; bases not matched to a gene: 5. CDR3 sequence: CAIPGQGNYGYTF. The CDR3 nucleotides read TGTGCCATCCCAGGACAGGGGAACTATGGCTACACCTTC.

For the CDR3, the DNA is TGTGCCATCAGTGAGTCGGGACAGGGTCCTAATGAGCAGTACTTC. It is translated as CAISESGQGPNEQYF. J is TRBJ2-7 and V is TRBV10-3, with 9 bases fitting TRBD1. Unmatched junction bases numbered 7, after V lost 0 bases and J lost 7 bases. CDR3 size: 15 residues. Germline V gives CDR1 ENHRY, CDR2 SYGVKD.

This clonotype was seen a handful of times. This chain uses TRBV10-3 with TRBJ1-1, with a tentative D call TRBD1 (6 bases). V lost 4 bases, J lost 5 bases, and 14 bases lay in between. This CDR3 has 14 amino acids. Per germline, CDR1 ENHRY and CDR2 SYGVKD. In DNA form, the CDR3 reads TGTGCCATCAGTGCCGGGGGGCGAGGGACTGAAGCTTTCTTT. Translating gives CAISAGGRGTEAFF.

This chain joins TRBV10-3 and TRBJ1-1, with D possibly being TRBD1 (5 bases). The CDR3 totals 13 residues. With 3 bases removed from V and 5 bases from J, the gap between germline ends came to 10 bases. Germline V gives CDR1 ENHRY, CDR2 SYGVKD. The CDR3 DNA is TGTGCCATCAGTGATAATGGGGGGACTGAAGCTTTCTTT. Translation gives CAISDNGGTEAFF.

The chain carries TRBV6-1 and TRBJ1-2; a possible D gene is TRBD1 (6 bases). This CDR3 contains 14 residues. The ends were cut back, 5 bases at V and 2 bases at J, with 12 bases in the middle. CDR1 and CDR2 (germline): MNHNS, SASEGT. CDR3 in amino acids: CASSRGTQNYGYTF. In nucleotides, the CDR3 is TGTGCCAGCAGTCGTGGGACACAGAACTATGGCTACACCTTC.

This clonotype has a handful of counts. The chain joins TRBV7-9 to TRBJ2-7; TRBD1 might be the D (5 bases). CDR1 and CDR2 from the germline V gene are SEHNR and FQNEAQ (reference sequence). The CDR3 length is 14 residues. The V end lost 5 bases, the J end lost 0 bases, and 11 bases lay between the germline ends. The CDR3 here is CASSNRQSSYEQYF. The CDR3 nucleotides are TGTGCCAGCAGCAACCGACAGAGCTCCTACGAGCAGTACTTC.

This clonotype showed up just a few times. The V call is TRBV20-1, the J call TRBJ1-6; D not certain. CDR1 DFQATT and CDR2 SNEGSKA come from the germline V gene (reference sequence). The germline V and J ends were trimmed by 1 base and 13 bases, with 14 bases remaining between them. The CDR3 is 13 amino acids. The CDR3 bases are TGCAGTGCTAGAGTATATGCCCGAGGTCCCCTCCACTTT. It translates to CSARVYARGPLHF.